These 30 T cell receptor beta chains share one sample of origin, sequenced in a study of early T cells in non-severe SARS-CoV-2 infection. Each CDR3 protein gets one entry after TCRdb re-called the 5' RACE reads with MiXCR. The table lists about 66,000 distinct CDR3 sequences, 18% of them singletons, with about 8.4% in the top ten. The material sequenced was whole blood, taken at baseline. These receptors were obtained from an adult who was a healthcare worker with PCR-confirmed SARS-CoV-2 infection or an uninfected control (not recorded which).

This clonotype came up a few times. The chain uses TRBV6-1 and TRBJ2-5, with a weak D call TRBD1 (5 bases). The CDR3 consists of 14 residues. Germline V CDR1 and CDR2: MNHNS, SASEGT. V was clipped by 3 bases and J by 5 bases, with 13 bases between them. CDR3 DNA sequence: TGTGCCAGCAGTGATGCAGGGATCGGGGAGACCCAGTACTTC. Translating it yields CASSDAGIGETQYF.

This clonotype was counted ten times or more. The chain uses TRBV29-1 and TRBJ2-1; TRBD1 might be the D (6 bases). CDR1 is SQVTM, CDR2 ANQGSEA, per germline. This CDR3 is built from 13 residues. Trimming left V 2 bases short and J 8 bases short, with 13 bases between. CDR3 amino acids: CSVEPNRADEQFF. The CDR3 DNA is TGCAGCGTTGAACCGAACAGGGCAGATGAGCAGTTCTTC.

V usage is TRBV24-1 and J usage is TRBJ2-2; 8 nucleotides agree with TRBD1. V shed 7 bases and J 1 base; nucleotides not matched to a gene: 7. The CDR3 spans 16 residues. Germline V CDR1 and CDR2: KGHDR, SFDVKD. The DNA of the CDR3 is TGTGCCACCAGGGAAACCGGGACAGGGAACACCGGGGAGCTGTTTTTT. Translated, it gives CATRETGTGNTGELFF.

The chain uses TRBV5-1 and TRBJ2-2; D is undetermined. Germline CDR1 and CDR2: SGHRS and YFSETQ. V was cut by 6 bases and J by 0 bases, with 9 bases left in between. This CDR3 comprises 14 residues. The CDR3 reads CASNEYSNTGELFF. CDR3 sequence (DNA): TGCGCCAGCAACGAATATTCGAACACCGGGGAGCTGTTTTTT.

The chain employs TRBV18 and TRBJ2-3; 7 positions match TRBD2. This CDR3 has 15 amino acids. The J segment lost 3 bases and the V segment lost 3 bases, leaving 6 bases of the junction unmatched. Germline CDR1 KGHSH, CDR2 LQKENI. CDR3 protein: CASSPAGVSTDTQYF. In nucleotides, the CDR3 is TGTGCCAGCTCACCGGCGGGAGTATCTACAGATACGCAGTATTTT.

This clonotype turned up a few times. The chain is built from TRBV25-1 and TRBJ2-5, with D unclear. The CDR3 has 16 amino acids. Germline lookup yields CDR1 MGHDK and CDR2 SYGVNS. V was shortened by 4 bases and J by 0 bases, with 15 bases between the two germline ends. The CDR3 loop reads CASSAPSTQYQETQYF. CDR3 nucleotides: TGTGCCAGCAGTGCCCCGTCGACACAGTACCAAGAGACCCAGTACTTC.

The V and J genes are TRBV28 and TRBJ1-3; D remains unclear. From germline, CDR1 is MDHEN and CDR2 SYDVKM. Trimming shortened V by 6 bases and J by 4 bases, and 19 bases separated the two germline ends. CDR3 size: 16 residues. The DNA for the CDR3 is TGTGCCAGCAGCCCAAGGAACCCCACCCCAGGAAACACCATATATTTT. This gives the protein CASSPRNPTPGNTIYF.

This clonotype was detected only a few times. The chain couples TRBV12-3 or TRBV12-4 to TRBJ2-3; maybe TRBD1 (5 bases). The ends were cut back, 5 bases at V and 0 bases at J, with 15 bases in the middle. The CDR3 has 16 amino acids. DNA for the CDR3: TGTGCCAGCAGTAGTACAGGCCATGGTAGCACAGATACGCAGTATTTT. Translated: CASSSTGHGSTDTQYF.

The DNA for the CDR3 is TGTGCCAGCTCACCCGAAGATCCAGGGGGGAATTCACCCCTCCACTTT. Translation: CASSPEDPGGNSPLHF. V usage is TRBV18 and J usage is TRBJ1-6; 7 bases are shared with TRBD1. CDR1 KGHSH and CDR2 LQKENI come from the germline V gene. With V trimmed by 3 bases and J by 7 bases, 9 bases remained unmatched. The CDR3 totals 16 residues.

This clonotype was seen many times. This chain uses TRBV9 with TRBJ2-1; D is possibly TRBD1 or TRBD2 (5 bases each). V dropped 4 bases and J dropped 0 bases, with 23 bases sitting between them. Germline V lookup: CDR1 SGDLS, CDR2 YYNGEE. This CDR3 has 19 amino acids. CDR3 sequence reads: CASSSRDASSPSSYNEQFF. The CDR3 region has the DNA TGTGCCAGCAGCTCACGGGACGCGAGTTCGCCGAGCTCCTACAATGAGCAGTTCTTC. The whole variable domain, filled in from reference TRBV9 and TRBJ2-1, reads DSGVTQTPKHLITATGQRVTLRCSPRSGDLSVYWYQQSLDQGLQFLIQYYNGEERAKGNILERFSAQQFPDLHSELNLSSLELGDSALYFCASSSRDASSPSSYNEQFFGPGTRLTVL.

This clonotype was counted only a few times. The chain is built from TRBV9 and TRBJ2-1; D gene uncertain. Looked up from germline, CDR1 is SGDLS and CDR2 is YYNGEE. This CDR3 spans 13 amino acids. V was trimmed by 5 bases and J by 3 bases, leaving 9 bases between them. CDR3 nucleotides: TGTGCCAGCAGTGACCCCCACTACAATGAGCAGTTCTTC. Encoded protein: CASSDPHYNEQFF.

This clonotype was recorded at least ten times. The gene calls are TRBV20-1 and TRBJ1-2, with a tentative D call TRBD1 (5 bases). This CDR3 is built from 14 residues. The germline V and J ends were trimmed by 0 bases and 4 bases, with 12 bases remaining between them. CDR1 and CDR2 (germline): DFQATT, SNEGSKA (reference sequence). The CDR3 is CSARDWGNSYGYTF. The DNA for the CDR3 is TGCAGTGCTAGAGATTGGGGCAACAGCTATGGCTACACCTTC.

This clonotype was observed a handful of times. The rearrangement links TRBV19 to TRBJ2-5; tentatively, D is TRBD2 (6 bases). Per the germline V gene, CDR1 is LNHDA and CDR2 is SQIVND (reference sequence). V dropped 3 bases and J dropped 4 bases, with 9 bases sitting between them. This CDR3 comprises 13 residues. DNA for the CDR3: TGTGCCAGTAGTATTATGGGGGGAGAGACCCAGTACTTC. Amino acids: CASSIMGGETQYF. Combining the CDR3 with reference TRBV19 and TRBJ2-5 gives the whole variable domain DGGITQSPKYLFRKEGQNVTLSCEQNLNHDAMYWYRQDPGQGLRLIYYSQIVNDFQKGDIAEGYSVSREKKESFPLTVTSAQKNPTAFYLCASSIMGGETQYFGPGTRLLVL.

CDR3 coding DNA: TGCGCCAGCAGCTTGGTGGCACAAAGCTCCTACGAGCAGTACTTC. The encoded protein is CASSLVAQSSYEQYF. The rearrangement joins TRBV5-1 to TRBJ2-7; D not resolved. CDR1 is SGHRS, CDR2 YFSETQ, per germline. The CDR3 extends over 15 amino acids. V lost 0 bases and J 0 bases, leaving 10 bases between the germline ends.

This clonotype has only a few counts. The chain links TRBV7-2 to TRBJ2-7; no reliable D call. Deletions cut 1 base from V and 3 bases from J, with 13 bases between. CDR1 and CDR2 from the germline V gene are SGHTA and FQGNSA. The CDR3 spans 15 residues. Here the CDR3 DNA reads TGTGCCAGCAGCTTAGGTCAGGTGGCAAGCTACGAGCAGTACTTC. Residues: CASSLGQVASYEQYF.

The chain's CDR3 is CSVDSYTGELFF. As DNA, the CDR3 is TGCAGCGTTGACTCTTACACCGGGGAGCTGTTTTTT. This rearrangement joins TRBV29-1 to TRBJ2-2, with D unresolved. V was clipped by 3 bases and J by 3 bases, with 5 bases between them. The CDR3 has 12 amino acids. In germline, CDR1 is SQVTM, CDR2 ANQGSEA.

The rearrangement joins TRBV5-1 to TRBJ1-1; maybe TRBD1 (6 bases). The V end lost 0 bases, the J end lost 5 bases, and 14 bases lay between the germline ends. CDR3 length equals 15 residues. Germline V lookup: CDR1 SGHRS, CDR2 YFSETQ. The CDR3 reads CASSLVRGQETEAFF. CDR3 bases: TGCGCCAGCAGCTTGGTCCGGGGGCAAGAGACTGAAGCTTTCTTT.

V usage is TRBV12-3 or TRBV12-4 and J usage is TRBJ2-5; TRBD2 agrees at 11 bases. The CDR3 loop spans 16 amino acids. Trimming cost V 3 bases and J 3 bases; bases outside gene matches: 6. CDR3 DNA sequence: TGTGCCAGCAGTTTCCTAGCGGGAGGCGTGGAAGAGACCCAGTACTTC. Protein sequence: CASSFLAGGVEETQYF.

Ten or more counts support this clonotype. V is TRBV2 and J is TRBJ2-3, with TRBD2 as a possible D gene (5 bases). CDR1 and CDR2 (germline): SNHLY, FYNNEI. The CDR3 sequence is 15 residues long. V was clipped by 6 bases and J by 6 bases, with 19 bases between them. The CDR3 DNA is TGTGCCAGCAGGGCCGACTACTTTTCACGGGATACGCAGTATTTT. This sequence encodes CASRADYFSRDTQYF.

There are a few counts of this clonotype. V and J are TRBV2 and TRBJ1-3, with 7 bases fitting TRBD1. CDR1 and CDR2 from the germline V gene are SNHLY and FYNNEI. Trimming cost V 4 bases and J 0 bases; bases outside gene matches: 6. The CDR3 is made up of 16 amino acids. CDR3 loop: CASSVRGQFSGNTIYF. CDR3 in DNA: TGTGCCAGCAGTGTCCGGGGACAGTTCTCTGGAAACACCATATATTTT.

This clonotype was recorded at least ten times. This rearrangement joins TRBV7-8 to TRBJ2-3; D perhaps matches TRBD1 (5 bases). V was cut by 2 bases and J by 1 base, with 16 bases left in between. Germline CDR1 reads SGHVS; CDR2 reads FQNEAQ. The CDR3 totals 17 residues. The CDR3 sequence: CASSLRSDSERTDTQYF. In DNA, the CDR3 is TGTGCCAGCAGCTTAAGGTCAGACAGCGAGCGCACAGATACGCAGTATTTT.

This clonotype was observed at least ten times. CDR3 sequence reads: CATSDRRDTGELFF. The CDR3 DNA reads TGTGCCACCAGTGACCGACGGGACACCGGGGAGCTGTTTTTT. The V call is TRBV24-1, the J call TRBJ2-2; D remains unclear. V was trimmed by 4 bases and J by 3 bases, leaving 8 bases between them. This CDR3 is built from 14 residues. Germline lookup yields CDR1 KGHDR and CDR2 SFDVKD.

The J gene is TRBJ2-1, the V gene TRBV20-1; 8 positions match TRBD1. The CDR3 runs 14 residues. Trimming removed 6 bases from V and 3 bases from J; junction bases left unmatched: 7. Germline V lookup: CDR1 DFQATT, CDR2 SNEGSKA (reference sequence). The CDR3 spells CSATGTGLYNEQFF. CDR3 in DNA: TGCAGTGCCACCGGGACAGGCCTCTACAATGAGCAGTTCTTC.

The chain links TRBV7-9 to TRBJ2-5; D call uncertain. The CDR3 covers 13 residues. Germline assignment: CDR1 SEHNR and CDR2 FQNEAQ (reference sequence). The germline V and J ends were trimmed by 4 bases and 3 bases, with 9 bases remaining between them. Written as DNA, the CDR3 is TGTGCCAGCAGCTCTGTTAGAGAAGAGACCCAGTACTTC. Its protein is CASSSVREETQYF.

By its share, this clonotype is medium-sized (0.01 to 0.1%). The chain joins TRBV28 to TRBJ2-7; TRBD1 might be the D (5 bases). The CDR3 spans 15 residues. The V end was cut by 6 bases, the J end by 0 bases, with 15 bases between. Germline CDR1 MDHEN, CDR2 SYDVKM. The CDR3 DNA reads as TGTGCCAGCAGCTCCATCTCAGGGCTCTCCTACGAGCAGTACTTC. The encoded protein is CASSSISGLSYEQYF.

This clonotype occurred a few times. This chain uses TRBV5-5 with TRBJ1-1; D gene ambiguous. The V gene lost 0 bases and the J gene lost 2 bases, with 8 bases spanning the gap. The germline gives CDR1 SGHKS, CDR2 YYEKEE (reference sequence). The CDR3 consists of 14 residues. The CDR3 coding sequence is TGTGCCAGCAGCTTGGCAGGCGAAAACACTGAAGCTTTCTTT. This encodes CASSLAGENTEAFF.

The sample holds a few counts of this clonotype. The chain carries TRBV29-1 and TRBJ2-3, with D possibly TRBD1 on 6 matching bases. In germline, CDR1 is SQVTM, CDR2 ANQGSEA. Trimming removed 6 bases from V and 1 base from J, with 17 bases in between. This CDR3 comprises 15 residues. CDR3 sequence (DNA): TGCAGCGTATCTTTGGTGGCAGGGGGCACAGATACGCAGTATTTT. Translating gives CSVSLVAGGTDTQYF.

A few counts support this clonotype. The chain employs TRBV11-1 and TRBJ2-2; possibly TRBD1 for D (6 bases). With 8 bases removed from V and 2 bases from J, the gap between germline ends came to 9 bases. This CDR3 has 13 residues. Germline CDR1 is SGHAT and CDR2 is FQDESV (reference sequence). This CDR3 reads CASEGGNTGELFF. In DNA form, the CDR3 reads TGTGCCAGCGAAGGGGGAAACACCGGGGAGCTGTTTTTT.

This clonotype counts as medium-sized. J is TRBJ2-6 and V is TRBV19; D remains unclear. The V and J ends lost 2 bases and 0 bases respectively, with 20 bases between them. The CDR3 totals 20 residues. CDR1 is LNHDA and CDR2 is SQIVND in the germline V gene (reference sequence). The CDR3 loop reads CASSIIFGLLLRSGANVLTF. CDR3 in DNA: TGTGCCAGTAGTATAATTTTTGGCCTCTTATTGCGCTCTGGGGCCAACGTCCTGACTTTC.

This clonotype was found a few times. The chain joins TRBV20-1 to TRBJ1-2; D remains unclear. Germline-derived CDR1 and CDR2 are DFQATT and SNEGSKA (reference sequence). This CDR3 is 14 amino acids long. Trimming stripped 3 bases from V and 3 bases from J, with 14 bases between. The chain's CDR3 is CSASPTRLDYGYTF. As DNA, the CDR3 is TGCAGTGCTAGCCCGACACGTCTGGACTATGGCTACACCTTC.